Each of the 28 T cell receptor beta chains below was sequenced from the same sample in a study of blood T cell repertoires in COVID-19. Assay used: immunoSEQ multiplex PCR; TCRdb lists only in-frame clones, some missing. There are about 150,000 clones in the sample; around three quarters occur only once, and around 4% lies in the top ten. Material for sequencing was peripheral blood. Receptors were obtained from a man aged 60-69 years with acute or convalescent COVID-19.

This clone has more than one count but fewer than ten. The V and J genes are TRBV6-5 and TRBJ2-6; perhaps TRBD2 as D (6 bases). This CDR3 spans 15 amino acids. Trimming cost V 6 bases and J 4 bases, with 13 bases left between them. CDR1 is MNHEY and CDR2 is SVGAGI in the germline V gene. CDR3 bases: TGTGCCAGCAGAACCGAGGGGAGGGGGGCCAACGTCCTGACTTTC. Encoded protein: CASRTEGRGANVLTF.

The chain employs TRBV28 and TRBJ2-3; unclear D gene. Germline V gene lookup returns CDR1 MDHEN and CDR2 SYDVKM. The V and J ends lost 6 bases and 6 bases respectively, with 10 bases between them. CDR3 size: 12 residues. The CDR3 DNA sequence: TGTGCCAGCAGCCTCCGCGTGGATACGCAGTATTTT. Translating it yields CASSLRVDTQYF.

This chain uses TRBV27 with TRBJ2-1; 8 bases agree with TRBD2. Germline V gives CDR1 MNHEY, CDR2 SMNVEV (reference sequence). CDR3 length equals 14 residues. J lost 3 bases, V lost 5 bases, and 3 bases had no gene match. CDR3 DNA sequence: TGTGCCAGCAGTATAGCGGGACTCTACAATGAGCAGTTCTTC. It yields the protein CASSIAGLYNEQFF.

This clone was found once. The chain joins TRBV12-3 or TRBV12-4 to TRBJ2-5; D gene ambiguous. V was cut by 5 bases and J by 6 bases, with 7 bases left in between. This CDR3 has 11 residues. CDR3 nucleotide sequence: TGTGCCAGCAGTAAAAAGCAGACCCAGTACTTC. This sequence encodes CASSKKQTQYF.

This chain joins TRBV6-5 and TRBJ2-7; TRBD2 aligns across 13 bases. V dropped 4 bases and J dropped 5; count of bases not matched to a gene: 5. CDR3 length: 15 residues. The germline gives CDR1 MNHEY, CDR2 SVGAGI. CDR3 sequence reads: CASSSLAGGPNEQYF. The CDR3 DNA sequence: TGTGCCAGCAGTTCACTAGCGGGAGGGCCAAACGAGCAGTACTTC.

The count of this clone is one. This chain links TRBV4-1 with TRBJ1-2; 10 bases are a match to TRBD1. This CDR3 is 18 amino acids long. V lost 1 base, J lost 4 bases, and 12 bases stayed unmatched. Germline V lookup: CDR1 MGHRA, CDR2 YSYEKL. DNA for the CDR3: TGCGCCAGCAGCCAAGCATTACCTCGACAGGGGGCGGGCTATGGCTACACCTTC. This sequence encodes CASSQALPRQGAGYGYTF.

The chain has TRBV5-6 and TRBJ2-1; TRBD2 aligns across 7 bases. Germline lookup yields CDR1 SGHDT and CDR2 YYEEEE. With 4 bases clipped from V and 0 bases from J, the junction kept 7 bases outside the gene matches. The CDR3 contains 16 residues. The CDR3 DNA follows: TGTGCCAGCAGCGGCCCGGGGGGTAGCTCCTACAATGAGCAGTTCTTC. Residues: CASSGPGGSSYNEQFF.

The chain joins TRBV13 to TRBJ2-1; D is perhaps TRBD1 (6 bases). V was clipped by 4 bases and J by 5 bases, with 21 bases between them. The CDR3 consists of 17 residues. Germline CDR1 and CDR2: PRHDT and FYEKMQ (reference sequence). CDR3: CASSYVAGTTSHNEQFF. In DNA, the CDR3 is TGTGCCAGCAGCTATGTAGCCGGGACAACCTCACACAATGAGCAGTTCTTC.

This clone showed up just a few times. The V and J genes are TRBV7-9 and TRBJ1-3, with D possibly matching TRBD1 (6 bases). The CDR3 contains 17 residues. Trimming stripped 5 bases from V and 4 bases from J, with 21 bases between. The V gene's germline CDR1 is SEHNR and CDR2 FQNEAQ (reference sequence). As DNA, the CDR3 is TGTGCCAGCAGCACCCTGGGAGCAGGACAGCCAGGAAACACCATATATTTT. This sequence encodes CASSTLGAGQPGNTIYF. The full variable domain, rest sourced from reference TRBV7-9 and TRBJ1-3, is DTGVSQNPRHKITKRGQNVTFRCDPISEHNRLYWYRQTLGQGPEFLTYFQNEAQLEKSRLLSDRFSAERPKGSFSTLEIQRTEQGDSAMYLCASSTLGAGQPGNTIYFGEGSWLTVV.

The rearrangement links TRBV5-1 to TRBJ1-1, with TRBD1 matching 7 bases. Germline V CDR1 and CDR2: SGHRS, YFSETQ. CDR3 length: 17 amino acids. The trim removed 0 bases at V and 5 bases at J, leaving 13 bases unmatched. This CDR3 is CASSLEDRLQWGTEAFF. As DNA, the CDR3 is TGCGCCAGCAGCTTGGAGGACAGGCTGCAGTGGGGGACTGAAGCTTTCTTT.

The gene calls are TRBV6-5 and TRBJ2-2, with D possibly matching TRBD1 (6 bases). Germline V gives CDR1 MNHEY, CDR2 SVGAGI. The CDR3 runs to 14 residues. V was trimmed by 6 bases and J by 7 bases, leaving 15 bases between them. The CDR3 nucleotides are TGTGCCAGCAGACCAACCCACAGGGACGGGGAGCTGTTTTTT. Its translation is CASRPTHRDGELFF.

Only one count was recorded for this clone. The CDR3 loop reads CAITPGQATYGYTF. As DNA, the CDR3 is TGTGCCATTACACCGGGACAGGCGACCTATGGCTACACCTTC. The V and J genes are TRBV6-5 and TRBJ1-2; 8 bases map to TRBD1. The CDR3 loop spans 14 amino acids. The V gene end was trimmed by 10 bases and the J gene end by 4 bases; junction bases not matched to a gene: 11. Germline V gene lookup returns CDR1 MNHEY and CDR2 SVGAGI.

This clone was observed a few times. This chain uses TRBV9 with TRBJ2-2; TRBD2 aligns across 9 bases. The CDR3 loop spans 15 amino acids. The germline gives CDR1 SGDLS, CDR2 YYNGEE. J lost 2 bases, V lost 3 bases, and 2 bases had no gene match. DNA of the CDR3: TGTGCCAGCAGCGCCGGGACTAGCAACACCGGGGAGCTGTTTTTT. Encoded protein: CASSAGTSNTGELFF.

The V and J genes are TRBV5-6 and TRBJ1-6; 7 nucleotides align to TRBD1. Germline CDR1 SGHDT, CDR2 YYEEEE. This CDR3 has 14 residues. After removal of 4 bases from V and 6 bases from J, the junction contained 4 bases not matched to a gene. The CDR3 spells CASSPGQTNSPLHF. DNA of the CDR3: TGTGCCAGCAGCCCGGGACAGACTAATTCACCCCTCCACTTT. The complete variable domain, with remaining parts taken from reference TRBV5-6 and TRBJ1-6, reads DAGVTQSPTHLIKTRGQQVTLRCSPKSGHDTVSWYQQALGQGPQFIFQYYEEEERQRGNFPDRFSGHQFPNYSSELNVNALLLGDSALYLCASSPGQTNSPLHFGNGTRLTVT.

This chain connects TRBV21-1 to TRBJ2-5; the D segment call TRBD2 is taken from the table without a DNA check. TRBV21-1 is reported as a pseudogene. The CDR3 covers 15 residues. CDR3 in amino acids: CASSTRGTRLETQYF. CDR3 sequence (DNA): TGTGCCAGCAGCACTCGCGGGACTAGACTGGAGACCCAGTACTTC.

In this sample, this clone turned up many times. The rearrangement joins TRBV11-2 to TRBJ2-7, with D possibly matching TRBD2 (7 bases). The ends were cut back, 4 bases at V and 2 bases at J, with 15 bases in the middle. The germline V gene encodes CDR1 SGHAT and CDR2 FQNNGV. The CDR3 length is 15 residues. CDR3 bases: TGTGCCAGCAGCTCACGAGGGGGGGGAGCCTACGAGCAGTACTTC. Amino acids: CASSSRGGGAYEQYF.

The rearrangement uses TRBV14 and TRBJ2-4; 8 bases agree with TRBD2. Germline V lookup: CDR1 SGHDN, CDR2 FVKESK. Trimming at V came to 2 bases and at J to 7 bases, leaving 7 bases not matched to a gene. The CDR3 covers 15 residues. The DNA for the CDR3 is TGTGCCAGCAGCCAATTCGGGACTAGTTTGAACATTCAGTACTTC. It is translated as CASSQFGTSLNIQYF.

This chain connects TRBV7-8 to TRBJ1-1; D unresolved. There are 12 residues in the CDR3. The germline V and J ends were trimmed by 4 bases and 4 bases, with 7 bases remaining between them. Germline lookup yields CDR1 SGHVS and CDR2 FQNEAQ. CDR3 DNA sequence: TGTGCCAGCAGCTCCGGGAGCACTGAAGCTTTCTTT. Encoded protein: CASSSGSTEAFF.

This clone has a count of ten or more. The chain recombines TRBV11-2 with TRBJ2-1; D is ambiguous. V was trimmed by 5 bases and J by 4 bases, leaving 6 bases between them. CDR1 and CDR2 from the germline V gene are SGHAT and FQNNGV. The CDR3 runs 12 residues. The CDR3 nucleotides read TGTGCCAGCAGCCCCCAGTACAATGAGCAGTTCTTC. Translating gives CASSPQYNEQFF.

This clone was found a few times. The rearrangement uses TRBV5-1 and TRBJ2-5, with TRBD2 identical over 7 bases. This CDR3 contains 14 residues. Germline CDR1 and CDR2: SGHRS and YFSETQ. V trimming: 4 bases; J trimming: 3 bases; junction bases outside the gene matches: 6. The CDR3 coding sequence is TGCGCCAGCAGCCGTTGGGGAGGGGAAGAGACCCAGTACTTC. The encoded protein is CASSRWGGEETQYF.

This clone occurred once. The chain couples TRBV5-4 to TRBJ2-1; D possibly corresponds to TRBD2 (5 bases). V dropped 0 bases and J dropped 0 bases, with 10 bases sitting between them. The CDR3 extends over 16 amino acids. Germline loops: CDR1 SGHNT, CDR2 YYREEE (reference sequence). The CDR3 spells CASSLAGGPSYNEQFF. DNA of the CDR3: TGTGCCAGCAGCTTGGCTGGCGGGCCCTCCTACAATGAGCAGTTCTTC.

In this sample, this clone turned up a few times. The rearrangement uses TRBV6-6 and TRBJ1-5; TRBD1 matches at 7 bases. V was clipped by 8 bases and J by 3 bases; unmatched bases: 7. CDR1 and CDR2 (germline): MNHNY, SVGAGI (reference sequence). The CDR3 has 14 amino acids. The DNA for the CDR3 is TGTGCCAGCGGGCTAGGACAGGTCAATCAGCCCCAGCATTTT. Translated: CASGLGQVNQPQHF.

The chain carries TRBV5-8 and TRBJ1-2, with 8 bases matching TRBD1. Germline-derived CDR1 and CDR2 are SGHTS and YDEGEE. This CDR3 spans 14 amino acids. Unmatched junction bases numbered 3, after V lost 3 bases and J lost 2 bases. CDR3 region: CASSSRQGNYGYTF. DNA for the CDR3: TGTGCCAGCAGCTCCAGACAGGGGAACTATGGCTACACCTTC.

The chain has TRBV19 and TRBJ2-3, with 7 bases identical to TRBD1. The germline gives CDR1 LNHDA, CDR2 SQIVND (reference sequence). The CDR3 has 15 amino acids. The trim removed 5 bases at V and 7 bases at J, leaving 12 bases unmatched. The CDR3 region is CASSSSGGPGNTQYF. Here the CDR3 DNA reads TGTGCCAGTAGTTCCTCAGGGGGTCCGGGGAATACGCAGTATTTT.

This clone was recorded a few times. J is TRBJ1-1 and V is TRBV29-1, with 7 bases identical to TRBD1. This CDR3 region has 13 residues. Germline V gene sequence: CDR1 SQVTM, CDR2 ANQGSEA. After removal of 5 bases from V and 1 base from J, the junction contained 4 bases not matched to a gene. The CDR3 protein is CSVSRQGNTEAFF. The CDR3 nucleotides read TGCAGCGTTTCGCGACAGGGGAACACTGAAGCTTTCTTT.

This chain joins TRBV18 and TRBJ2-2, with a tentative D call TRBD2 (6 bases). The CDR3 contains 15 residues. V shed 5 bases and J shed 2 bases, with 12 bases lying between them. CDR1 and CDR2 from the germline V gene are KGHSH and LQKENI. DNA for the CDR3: TGTGCCAGCTCAGCCCTCGGGACTAACACCGGGGAGCTGTTTTTT. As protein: CASSALGTNTGELFF.

The CDR3 sequence: CASSKRDTGASDEQFF. CDR3 nucleotide sequence: TGTGCCAGCAGCAAGAGGGACACCGGGGCGTCCGATGAGCAGTTCTTC. V and J are TRBV5-5 and TRBJ2-1, with D possibly being TRBD1 (6 bases). The CDR3 extends over 16 amino acids. Germline lookup yields CDR1 SGHKS and CDR2 YYEKEE (reference sequence). The V gene lost 4 bases and the J gene lost 8 bases, with 22 bases spanning the gap.

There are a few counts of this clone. The CDR3 is CASSFPGQRNTIYF. The CDR3 DNA reads as TGTGCCAGCAGCTTTCCGGGACAAAGAAACACCATATATTTT. The rearrangement uses TRBV11-2 and TRBJ1-3; D is possibly TRBD1 (6 bases). V was cut by 3 bases and J by 5 bases, with 11 bases left in between. Germline assignment: CDR1 SGHAT and CDR2 FQNNGV. The CDR3 has 14 residues.